At least ten counts were recorded for the clone carrying this TCR beta chain. No antigen is known for it. These data originate in a study of CD8 T cells in ankylosing spondylitis. Study conclusions and caveats: Fewer than 10 highly homologous variants made up a TCR beta motif that seemed to typify ankylosing spondylitis blood. Within matched ankylosing spondylitis synovial fluid, disease-linked clones were reportedly significantly enriched.

The V gene's germline CDR1 is SGHRS and CDR2 YFSETQ. The CDR3 spans 12 residues. Trimming left V 2 bases short and J 4 bases short, with 6 bases between. It was by quantitative 5'-RACE with molecular barcodes that TCR beta libraries were made. MiXCR, applied by TCRdb to the 5' RACE reads, yields one record per CDR3 protein. This sample has 200,000 to 300,000 distinct CDR3 sequences, with about 10% found just once. J is TRBJ1-2 and V is TRBV5-1; no clear D gene. This receptor was taken from a male donor with ankylosing spondylitis or in good health (not recorded which). Sequencing used blood, either unsorted or a sorted T cell fraction (not recorded which). CDR3 coding DNA: TGCGCCAGCAGCTTAAACACCTATGGCTACACCTTC. It specifies CASSLNTYGYTF.